The 26 T cell receptor beta chains below were found in one sample sequenced in a study of metastatic and nonmetastatic thyroid tumors. TCRdb re-called clones from the PCR reads using MiXCR. The sample shows about 27,000 clones, more than 14% of them seen only once. Thyroid surgery was preceded by no treatment in any patient. Input material: blood. The receptors come from a male donor with papillary thyroid cancer or a benign thyroid nodule (not recorded which). Some clones in this sample may be carry-over from other donors' samples.

This clone has more than one count but fewer than ten. A much larger clone lies one base from this, so it may be a read error. This chain links TRBV10-2 with TRBJ2-2, with a weak D call TRBD2 (5 bases). Germline CDR1 and CDR2: WSHSY and SAAADI. There are 12 residues in the CDR3. The CDR3: CSSSRTGGELFF. CDR3 coding DNA: TGCTCCAGCAGCCGGACTGGCGGGGAGCTGTTTTTT.

This clone was detected ten times or more. This chain connects TRBV5-6 to TRBJ2-7; D is unclear. V was pared by 4 bases and J by 0 bases, with 17 bases between. Germline CDR1 is SGHDT and CDR2 is YYEEEE. The CDR3 is 16 amino acids. The CDR3 DNA is TGTGCCAGCAGCCCGGCCGGTCGCTTTAGCTCCTACGAGCAGTACTTC. This codes for CASSPAGRFSSYEQYF.

V and J are TRBV5-1 and TRBJ1-3; no reliable D call. The V end was cut by 1 base, the J end by 2 bases, with 16 bases between. The CDR3 extends over 17 amino acids. Germline V gene data show CDR1 as SGHRS and CDR2 as YFSETQ. The CDR3 region is CASSLPTTPATGNTIYF. CDR3 DNA: TGCGCCAGCAGCTTGCCGACAACTCCCGCCACTGGAAACACCATATATTTT.

This clone appeared a few times. This chain joins TRBV6-1 and TRBJ2-5, with D possibly being TRBD1 (6 bases). Trimming shortened V by 1 base and J by 8 bases, and 17 bases separated the two germline ends. This CDR3 has 15 amino acids. From germline, CDR1 is MNHNS and CDR2 SASEGT. The CDR3 region has the DNA TGTGCCAGCAGTGAAGGGACAGTGGGCGCAGATACCCAGTACTTC. Amino acid sequence: CASSEGTVGADTQYF.

This clone was counted ten times or more. V is TRBV20-1 and J is TRBJ2-4, with TRBD2 matching over 14 bases. V lost 0 bases and J lost 4; bases outside the gene matches: 5. This CDR3 has 17 residues. Per the germline V gene, CDR1 is DFQATT and CDR2 is SNEGSKA (reference sequence). Here the CDR3 reads CSARDPGLAGGKNIQYF. As DNA, the CDR3 is TGCAGTGCTAGAGACCCCGGACTAGCGGGAGGTAAAAACATTCAGTACTTC.

In its sample, this clone was seen many times. The chain employs TRBV14 and TRBJ2-5; the D call may be TRBD1 or TRBD2 (5 bases each). The CDR3 contains 16 residues. V shed 2 bases and J shed 5 bases, with 18 bases lying between them. Germline loops: CDR1 SGHDN, CDR2 FVKESK. For the CDR3, the DNA is TGTGCCAGCAGCCAATTGGGGGTGGCACTGTTGGAGACCCAGTACTTC. Protein product: CASSQLGVALLETQYF. Together with reference TRBV14 and TRBJ2-5, the CDR3 gives the full variable domain: EAGVTQFPSHSVIEKGQTVTLRCDPISGHDNLYWYRRVMGKEIKFLLHFVKESKQDESGMPNNRFLAERTGGTYSTLKVQPAELEDSGVYFCASSQLGVALLETQYFGPGTRLLVL.

The sample holds many counts of this clone. V is TRBV11-1 and J is TRBJ2-5; 7 nucleotides agree with TRBD2. The J segment lost 1 base and the V segment lost 3 bases, leaving 5 bases of the junction unmatched. Germline CDR1 SGHAT, CDR2 FQDESV (reference sequence). The CDR3 contains 15 residues. The CDR3 DNA follows: TGTGCCAGCAGCTTTGGGGCGGGGGTCCAAGAGACCCAGTACTTC. This translates into CASSFGAGVQETQYF.

This clone has just a few counts. This chain links TRBV7-2 with TRBJ2-1; D ambiguous. The CDR3 is 13 residues long. The V end lost 5 bases, the J end lost 9 bases, and 14 bases lay between the germline ends. CDR1 and CDR2 from the germline V gene are SGHTA and FQGNSA. CDR3 coding DNA: TGTGCCAGCAGCCGCGGACCCTGGAGTGAGCAGTTCTTC. Encoded protein: CASSRGPWSEQFF.

This clone has a count of ten or more. The V call is TRBV20-1, the J call TRBJ2-1; 10 nucleotides line up with TRBD2. The germline V gene encodes CDR1 DFQATT and CDR2 SNEGSKA (reference sequence). This CDR3 has 16 amino acids. Trimming removed 0 bases from V and 5 bases from J; junction bases left unmatched: 7. CDR3 sequence (DNA): TGCAGTGCTAGAGACCCCCTAGCGGGGGTTAACAATGAGCAGTTCTTC. Translated, it gives CSARDPLAGVNNEQFF.

This clone showed up many times. The same CDR3 is also encoded by other DNA sequences in this sample. The chain couples TRBV28 to TRBJ1-2; the D gene is possibly TRBD1 (6 bases). The ends were cut back, 7 bases at V and 2 bases at J, with 11 bases in the middle. Germline loops: CDR1 MDHEN, CDR2 SYDVKM. CDR3 size: 13 residues. The CDR3 bases are TGTGCCAGCAACCTGGACAGAAACTATGGCTACACCTTC. This sequence encodes CASNLDRNYGYTF.

This clone was observed many times. The V and J genes are TRBV6-1 and TRBJ1-2; perhaps TRBD1 as D (5 bases). The CDR3 spans 13 residues. V lost 10 bases and J lost 8, with 20 bases in between. Germline loops: CDR1 MNHNS, CDR2 SASEGT. The CDR3 loop is CATNREGQGGYTF. The CDR3 bases are TGTGCCACCAATCGGGAGGGCCAGGGAGGCTACACCTTC.

The gene calls are TRBV6-2 or TRBV6-3 and TRBJ2-7; a weak D match, TRBD1 (6 bases). Germline V gives CDR1 MNHEY, CDR2 SVGEGT. The V end lost 0 bases, the J end lost 1 base, and 13 bases lay between the germline ends. This CDR3 region has 16 residues. The CDR3, as DNA: TGTGCCAGCAGTTACTCGATATACAGGGCTTCCTACGAGCAGTACTTC. As protein: CASSYSIYRASYEQYF.

Concerning this clone: This may stem from a read error, because a much larger clone lies one nucleotide away. This sample also contains other DNA sequences that code for the same CDR3. V is TRBV29-1 and J is TRBJ2-7, with no clear D. CDR3 length: 13 residues. V lost 4 bases and J lost 3, with 13 bases in between. Germline values: CDR1 SQVTM, CDR2 ANQGSEA. The CDR3 protein is CSVVSGGDYEQYF. CDR3 bases: TGCAGCGTTGTCTCAGGTGGGGACTACGAGCAGTACTTC.

In its sample, this clone was seen many times. This chain joins TRBV6-1 and TRBJ1-1, with D hard to call. Germline CDR1 MNHNS, CDR2 SASEGT. With 7 bases removed from V and 2 bases from J, the gap between germline ends came to 17 bases. The CDR3 has 15 residues. CDR3 nucleotide sequence: TGTGCCAGCATTTCCCCTCCAGGTTCTAACACTGAAGCTTTCTTT. This codes for CASISPPGSNTEAFF.

The table lists this clone with many counts. V gene TRBV2 combines with J gene TRBJ2-7; D might be TRBD2 (6 bases). The germline V and J ends were trimmed by 6 bases and 0 bases, with 6 bases remaining between them. Germline V lookup: CDR1 SNHLY, CDR2 FYNNEI. The CDR3 contains 12 residues. The CDR3 coding sequence is TGTGCCAGCAGCGGGGGCTCCTACGAGCAGTACTTC. It codes for CASSGGSYEQYF.

The gene calls are TRBV9 and TRBJ2-1, with D possibly being TRBD1 or TRBD2 (5 bases each). V was pared by 2 bases and J by 4 bases, with 7 bases between. CDR1 is SGDLS and CDR2 is YYNGEE in the germline V gene. CDR3 length: 13 amino acids. The CDR3 DNA follows: TGTGCCAGCAGCGTGAGGGGATACAATGAGCAGTTCTTC. Its translation is CASSVRGYNEQFF.

The table lists this clone with many counts. V is TRBV18 and J is TRBJ2-4; tentative D call: TRBD2 (7 bases). V lost 3 bases to trimming and J lost 8 bases, with 14 bases between them. Germline CDR1 KGHSH, CDR2 LQKENI. The CDR3 loop spans 14 amino acids. CDR3 coding DNA: TGTGCCAGCTCACCGGCGGGGGCGCGGGACATTCAGTACTTC. It is translated as CASSPAGARDIQYF.

This clone was detected ten times or more. V gene TRBV4-2 combines with J gene TRBJ2-2; D might be TRBD2 (6 bases). Deletions cut 0 bases from V and 0 bases from J, with 8 bases between. This CDR3 comprises 16 residues. CDR1 is LGHNA and CDR2 is YNFKEQ in the germline V gene. The CDR3 bases are TGTGCCAGCAGCCAAGATGGCGGGACGAACACCGGGGAGCTGTTTTTT. It is translated as CASSQDGGTNTGELFF.

This clone has ten or more counts. This rearrangement joins TRBV3-1 to TRBJ2-3; the match to TRBD2 covers 8 bases. Per germline, CDR1 LGHDT and CDR2 YNNKEL (reference sequence). With V trimmed by 3 bases and J by 5 bases, 10 bases remained unmatched. The CDR3 has 16 amino acids. DNA for the CDR3: TGTGCCAGCAGCCAGGCCGGGACTAGTACTGTAGATACGCAGTATTTT. This gives the protein CASSQAGTSTVDTQYF.

This clone was detected ten times or more. The V and J genes are TRBV5-6 and TRBJ2-7; no definite D call. V dropped 0 bases and J dropped 7 bases, with 11 bases sitting between them. Germline CDR1 and CDR2: SGHDT and YYEEEE. The CDR3 extends over 13 amino acids. The CDR3, as DNA: TGTGCCAGCAGCTTGGGGACGGCTACAGAGCAGTACTTC. It specifies CASSLGTATEQYF.

This clone was seen many times. This sequence joins TRBV11-2 and TRBJ2-7, with 9 bases lining up with TRBD2. The CDR3 extends over 17 amino acids. CDR1 is SGHAT and CDR2 is FQNNGV in the germline V gene. The junction had 7 bases not matched to a gene; V was cut back by 1 base and J by 0 bases. The CDR3 is CASSLGFSGGSSYEQYF. In nucleotides, the CDR3 is TGTGCCAGCAGCTTAGGGTTCAGCGGGGGGAGCTCCTACGAGCAGTACTTC.

V gene TRBV5-8 combines with J gene TRBJ2-3; a weak D match, TRBD2 (6 bases). With 3 bases removed from V and 4 bases from J, the gap between germline ends came to 15 bases. The V gene's germline CDR1 is SGHTS and CDR2 YDEGEE. This CDR3 region has 15 residues. The chain's CDR3 is CASSWGSGVADTQYF. The CDR3 bases are TGTGCCAGCAGCTGGGGTTCGGGAGTCGCAGATACGCAGTATTTT.

This clone has at least ten counts. The chain has TRBV25-1 and TRBJ2-3; D ambiguous. V dropped 1 base and J dropped 2 bases, with 10 bases sitting between them. The CDR3 is 15 amino acids. The germline V gene has CDR1 MGHDK and CDR2 SYGVNS. The CDR3 region is CASSEWQDPTDTQYF. The CDR3 nucleotides are TGTGCCAGCAGTGAATGGCAGGACCCCACAGATACGCAGTATTTT.

This clone has at least ten counts. At the DNA level, this CDR3 is encoded by other sequences in the same sample as well. V usage is TRBV30 and J usage is TRBJ2-2; 11 nucleotides align to TRBD1. The CDR3 is 14 residues long. The J segment lost 6 bases and the V segment lost 5 bases, leaving 5 bases of the junction unmatched. Germline CDR1 and CDR2: GTSNPN and SVGIG (reference sequence). The CDR3 DNA reads TGTGCCTGGCGGGGACAGGGGGGGTCCGGGGAGCTGTTTTTT. Protein: CAWRGQGGSGELFF.

This clone qualifies as medium-sized (0.01 to 0.1%). This chain connects TRBV6-1 to TRBJ1-1, with a tentative D call TRBD1 (6 bases). V was pared by 7 bases and J by 4 bases, with 16 bases between. Looked up from germline, CDR1 is MNHNS and CDR2 is SASEGT. The CDR3 spans 14 residues. For the CDR3, the DNA is TGTGCCAGCATCCTCACCAGGGGCGGCACTGAAGCTTTCTTT. This codes for CASILTRGGTEAFF.

The genes are TRBV28 and TRBJ2-1; no firm D call. The germline V gene has CDR1 MDHEN and CDR2 SYDVKM. The CDR3 sequence is 16 residues long. Trimming pared 6 bases from V and 4 bases from J, leaving 19 bases between. CDR3 amino acids: CASSAAGTWRYNEQFF. The CDR3 DNA reads as TGTGCCAGCAGCGCCGCCGGTACATGGAGATACAATGAGCAGTTCTTC.